The 21 T cell receptor beta chains given below trace back to one sample, sequenced in a study of T cell responses to AZD1222 COVID-19 vaccine. Only in-frame clones appear in the TCRdb table, and some are missing; sequencing was by immunoSEQ multiplex PCR. The profile covers 110,000 or so clones, with more than 75% appearing a single time and about 9.3% taken by the ten largest. This specimen consisted of peripheral blood, obtained on day 0 of AZD1222 vaccination. The receptor set was obtained from an adult in good health.

The V gene is TRBV19, the J gene TRBJ2-2; TRBD1 aligns across 7 bases. Trimming took 11 bases from V and 0 from J; bases not matched to a gene: 9. The length of the CDR3 is 15 residues. CDR1 is LNHDA and CDR2 is SQIVND in the germline V gene (reference sequence). CDR3 DNA: TGTGCCGCCCACAGGGGAAGTACGAACACCGGGGAGCTGTTTTTT. Translation: CAAHRGSTNTGELFF.

The chain links TRBV3-1 (or the pseudogene TRBV3-2) to TRBJ2-7; maybe TRBD1 (5 bases). V was pared by 3 bases and J by 6 bases, with 9 bases between. The CDR3 spans 12 residues. Germline loops: CDR1 LGHDT, CDR2 YNNKEL (reference sequence). The CDR3 here is CASSQDIREQYF. Here the CDR3 DNA reads TGTGCCAGCAGCCAGGACATCCGCGAGCAGTACTTC.

This clone is classed as medium-sized. This chain joins TRBV19 and TRBJ1-1; D might be TRBD1 (6 bases). The V end was cut by 6 bases, the J end by 4 bases, with 15 bases between. CDR1 LNHDA and CDR2 SQIVND come from the germline V gene (reference sequence). CDR3 length: 14 residues. CDR3: CASRLQGRITEAFF. CDR3 in DNA: TGTGCCAGTAGACTACAGGGACGAATCACTGAAGCTTTCTTT.

The chain uses TRBV19 and TRBJ2-7, with D hard to call. Germline CDR1 and CDR2: LNHDA and SQIVND (reference sequence). Trimming stripped 3 bases from V and 4 bases from J, with 10 bases between. This CDR3 spans 13 amino acids. CDR3 bases: TGTGCCAGTAGTATGCTGCACCTTTACGAGCAGTACTTC. Translation gives CASSMLHLYEQYF.

The rearrangement links TRBV27 to TRBJ2-7, with unresolved D. The CDR3 runs 16 residues. Per the germline V gene, CDR1 is MNHEY and CDR2 is SMNVEV (reference sequence). V was pared by 3 bases and J by 2 bases, with 17 bases between. The CDR3 DNA sequence: TGTGCCAGCAGTTTGGGCTTCAGGTTTGGGGCCTACGAGCAGTACTTC. Translating it yields CASSLGFRFGAYEQYF.

The rearrangement uses TRBV12-3 or TRBV12-4 and TRBJ2-1; tentative D call: TRBD1 (5 bases). V gave up 4 bases and J gave up 9 bases, with 10 bases separating them. The CDR3 spans 12 residues. Written as DNA, the CDR3 is TGTGCCAGCAGTTCCGCAGGGCCTGAGCAGTTCTTC. Its protein is CASSSAGPEQFF.

The chain has TRBV18 and TRBJ1-6, with unresolved D. The CDR3 totals 13 residues. Trimming left V 3 bases short and J 1 base short, with 1 base between. Looked up from germline, CDR1 is KGHSH and CDR2 is LQKENI. CDR3 DNA sequence: TGTGCCAGCTCACCTTCCTATAATTCACCCCTCCACTTT. As protein: CASSPSYNSPLHF.

The genes are TRBV5-4 and TRBJ2-7; 8 bases map to TRBD2. In germline, CDR1 is SGHNT, CDR2 YYREEE (reference sequence). This CDR3 has 14 amino acids. The junction had 6 bases not matched to a gene; V was cut back by 3 bases and J by 4 bases. The CDR3 coding sequence is TGTGCCAGCAGCTCCGGGACTAGGAAATACGAGCAGTACTTC. It encodes CASSSGTRKYEQYF.

In its sample, this clone was seen a few times. V is TRBV7-3 and J is TRBJ1-1, with D maybe TRBD1 (5 bases). The CDR3 length is 14 residues. V was clipped by 5 bases and J by 1 base, with 11 bases between them. Germline-derived CDR1 and CDR2 are SGHTA and FQGTGA. CDR3 DNA: TGTGCCAGCAGCCTCGGCAGGGCGAACACTGAAGCTTTCTTT. It translates to CASSLGRANTEAFF.

The V call is TRBV30, the J call TRBJ1-5; 7 bases are shared with TRBD1. CDR3 length equals 12 residues. V shed 5 bases and J 6 bases; nucleotides not matched to a gene: 4. Germline V lookup: CDR1 GTSNPN, CDR2 SVGIG (reference sequence). CDR3 DNA: TGTGCCTGGGACAGGGTAGGTCAGCCCCAGCATTTT. Its translation: CAWDRVGQPQHF.

The V gene is TRBV5-6, the J gene TRBJ1-6, with 8 bases lining up with TRBD1. From germline, CDR1 is SGHDT and CDR2 YYEEEE. The length of the CDR3 is 15 residues. Trimming took 0 bases from V and 10 from J; bases not matched to a gene: 6. CDR3 sequence: CASSLAGTGGSPLHF. In nucleotides, the CDR3 is TGTGCCAGCAGCTTGGCCGGGACAGGTGGGTCACCCCTCCACTTT.

The chain is built from TRBV28 and TRBJ1-2, with D unclear. The CDR3 is 12 amino acids. Germline V gene data show CDR1 as MDHEN and CDR2 as SYDVKM. The ends were cut back, 2 bases at V and 8 bases at J, with 9 bases in the middle. The CDR3 loop is CASSLAGRGYTF. The DNA of the CDR3 is TGTGCCAGCAGTTTAGCGGGTAGGGGCTACACCTTC.

The gene calls are TRBV7-9 and TRBJ1-6; D unresolved. The CDR3 is 16 residues long. CDR1 SEHNR and CDR2 FQNEAQ come from the germline V gene (reference sequence). Trimming took off 5 bases at V and 2 bases at J, with 13 bases between the two ends. Here the CDR3 reads CASSPNSGAYNSPLHF. The CDR3 DNA sequence: TGTGCCAGCAGCCCGAATTCGGGCGCCTATAATTCACCCCTCCACTTT.

The chain uses TRBV19 and TRBJ1-1; D remains unclear. The V gene lost 3 bases and the J gene lost 1 base, with 9 bases spanning the gap. Germline V lookup: CDR1 LNHDA, CDR2 SQIVND (reference sequence). The CDR3 runs to 14 residues. CDR3 in DNA: TGTGCCAGTAGTATGCCCGGGCGGAACACTGAAGCTTTCTTT. This translates into CASSMPGRNTEAFF.

The chain joins TRBV10-3 to TRBJ2-5; 7 bases map to TRBD1. The ends lost 2 bases at V and 2 bases at J; junction bases unmatched: 5. There are 15 residues in the CDR3. In germline, CDR1 is ENHRY, CDR2 SYGVKD. The CDR3 spells CAISEPSRGQETQYF. The CDR3, as DNA: TGTGCCATCAGTGAGCCGAGCAGGGGGCAAGAGACCCAGTACTTC.

V and J are TRBV29-1 and TRBJ2-5, with 7 nucleotides matching TRBD1. Germline V lookup: CDR1 SQVTM, CDR2 ANQGSEA. J was trimmed by 1 base and V by 4 bases; bases with no gene match: 6. CDR3 size: 14 residues. The CDR3 reads CSVGSRTGQETQYF. The DNA for the CDR3 is TGCAGCGTTGGTTCCAGGACAGGCCAAGAGACCCAGTACTTC. Drawing the rest from reference TRBV29-1 and TRBJ2-5, the complete variable domain is SAVISQKPSRDICQRGTSLTIQCQVDSQVTMMFWYRQQPGQSLTLIATANQGSEATYESGFVIDKFPISRPNLTFSTLTVSNMSPEDSSIYLCSVGSRTGQETQYFGPGTRLLVL.

The chain is built from TRBV6-5 and TRBJ2-7; 8 positions agree with TRBD1. Germline loops: CDR1 MNHEY, CDR2 SVGAGI. The length of the CDR3 is 14 residues. V gave up 7 bases and J gave up 4 bases; unmatched junction bases: 9. The CDR3 region is CASKGEQGVYEQYF. The CDR3 DNA reads as TGTGCCAGCAAAGGGGAACAGGGGGTGTACGAGCAGTACTTC.

The V call is TRBV6-5, the J call TRBJ1-5, with 8 positions matching TRBD1. J lost 5 bases, V lost 5 bases, and 8 bases had no gene match. CDR3 length equals 15 residues. Germline-derived CDR1 and CDR2 are MNHEY and SVGAGI. The DNA for the CDR3 is TGTGCCAGCAGTCCCGGGACAGGCGGGGATCAGCCCCAGCATTTT. It is translated as CASSPGTGGDQPQHF.

The chain is built from TRBV23-1 and TRBJ1-2; D gene ambiguous. TRBV23-1 is annotated as an ORF whose role is uncertain. The CDR3 spans 13 residues. V shed 4 bases and J shed 0 bases, with 6 bases lying between them. In nucleotides, the CDR3 is TGCGCCAGCAGTCTCGCCCCTAACTATGGCTACACCTTC. Translating gives CASSLAPNYGYTF.

This clone was counted between two and nine times. This chain uses TRBV2 with TRBJ1-1, with a tentative D call TRBD1 (5 bases). The CDR3 totals 14 residues. With 3 bases removed from V and 5 bases from J, the gap between germline ends came to 13 bases. Looked up from germline, CDR1 is SNHLY and CDR2 is FYNNEI. The CDR3 is CASSEGQGVTEAFF. CDR3 nucleotide sequence: TGTGCCAGCAGTGAGGGTCAGGGAGTTACTGAAGCTTTCTTT.

This sequence joins TRBV28 and TRBJ1-3; 10 nucleotides line up with TRBD1. CDR1 MDHEN and CDR2 SYDVKM come from the germline V gene. V trimming: 0 bases; J trimming: 1 base; junction bases outside the gene matches: 6. CDR3 length equals 18 residues. CDR3 nucleotides: TGTGCCAGCAGTTTATGGACAGGGGGCGCGGGTTCTGGAAACACCATATATTTT. This encodes CASSLWTGGAGSGNTIYF.